This T cell receptor (beta chain) was found in a study of T and B cells in COVID-19 patients. About the research overall: Peripheral blood came from COVID-19 patients with active infection or after recovery.

Broader study findings: Patients with COVID-19 reportedly showed strongly skewed T cell receptor beta variable and joining gene usage. Blood from mildly ill patients while symptomatic, and early samples from severe cases, were scarce. Active COVID-19 showed highly clonal TRB repertoires; recovery showed diversity and richness above healthy donors.

Note on this clonotype: Its specificity is unknown. This could be a read error, since a much larger clone is one nucleotide away.

This CDR3 contains 15 residues. Germline CDR1 is LNHDA and CDR2 is SQIVND (reference sequence). TRB rearrangements were amplified by multiplex PCR with BIOMED2 TRB-A/B primers. TCRdb re-called the multiplex PCR reads through MiXCR, storing one row per CDR3 protein. The sample records 20,000 or so distinct CDR3 sequences, roughly 27% being singletons. TRB was amplified from about 260-540 ng of blood genomic DNA. This sequence joins TRBV19 and TRBJ2-7; D perhaps matches TRBD1 (6 bases). This clonotype was sampled from a human donor who had recovered from COVID-19. The sequenced sample consisted of blood. The CDR3 loop reads CASSISWTELYKQYF. CDR3 sequence (DNA): TGTGCCAGTAGTATCTCCTGGACAGAGCTCTACAAGCAGTACTTC.